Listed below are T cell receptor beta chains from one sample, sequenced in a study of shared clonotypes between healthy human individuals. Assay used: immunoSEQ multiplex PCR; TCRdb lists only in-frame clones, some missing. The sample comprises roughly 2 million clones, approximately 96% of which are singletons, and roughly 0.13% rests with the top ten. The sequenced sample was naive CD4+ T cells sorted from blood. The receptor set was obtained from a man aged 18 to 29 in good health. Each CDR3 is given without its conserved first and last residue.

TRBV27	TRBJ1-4	ASSPWTGSEKLF
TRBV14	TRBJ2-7	ASSQSYEQY
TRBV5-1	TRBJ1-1	ASSNTGVGDTEAF
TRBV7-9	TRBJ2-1	ASSSGTGTYNEQF
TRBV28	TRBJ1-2	ASSPDRDEYGYT
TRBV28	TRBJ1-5	ANGRGANQPQH
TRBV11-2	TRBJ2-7	ASSLSGVSSYEQY
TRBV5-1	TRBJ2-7	ASSLAGGSYEQY
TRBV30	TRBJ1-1	AWSKERGWGTEAF
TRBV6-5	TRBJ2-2	ASSWTGNTGELF
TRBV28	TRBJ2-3	ASRGGGAATQY
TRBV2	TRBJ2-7	ASIIWGNEQY
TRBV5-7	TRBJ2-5	ASSLATSGPRETQY
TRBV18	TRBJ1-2	ASSPADTRGYT
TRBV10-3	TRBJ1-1	AISEGAAEAF
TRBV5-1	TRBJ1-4	ASSLGQGVFANEKLF
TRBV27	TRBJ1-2	ASSLLGLRNYGYT
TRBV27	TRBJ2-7	ASSFRDRPVYEQY
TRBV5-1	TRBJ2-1	ASSSEGGKPYNEQF
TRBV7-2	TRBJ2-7	ASSSGTGSASGEQY
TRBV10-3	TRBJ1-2	AISATGERGYT
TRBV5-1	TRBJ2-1	ASSPGYEQF
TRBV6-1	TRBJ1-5	ASWSGQAAGQPQH
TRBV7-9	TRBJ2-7	ASSAGTHNYEQY
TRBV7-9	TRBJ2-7	ASSYLGGQSGVEQY
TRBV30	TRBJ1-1	AWSVRGEAF
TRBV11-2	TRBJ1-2	ASSEWTGPYGYT
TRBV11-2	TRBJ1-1	ASSGSGGKGNTEAF
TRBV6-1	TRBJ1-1	ASTSQGSTEAF
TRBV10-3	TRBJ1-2	AISEADRGQDGYT
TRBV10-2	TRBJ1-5	ASMDSNQPQH
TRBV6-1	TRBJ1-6	ASRPGPSPLH
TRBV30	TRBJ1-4	AWTSLNEKLF
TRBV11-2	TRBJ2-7	ASSLSPSGGYEQY
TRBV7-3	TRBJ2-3	ASSLTSGVTDTQY
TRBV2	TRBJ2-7	ASSAGAGPYEQY
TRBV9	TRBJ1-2	ASSAWGPTNYGYT
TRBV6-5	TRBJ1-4	ASSWGGTNEKLF
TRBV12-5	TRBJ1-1	ASGLGMNTEAF
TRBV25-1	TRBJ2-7	ASSPRTGRNSYEQY
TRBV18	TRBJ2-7	ASSPKEVAYEQY
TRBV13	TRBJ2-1	ASRPSGFGSSYNEQF
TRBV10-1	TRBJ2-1	ASMNEQF
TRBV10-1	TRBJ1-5	ASSEGRTQPQH